This T cell receptor beta chain was sequenced in a study of blood T cell repertoires in COVID-19. Method: immunoSEQ multiplex PCR; TCRdb's copy keeps in-frame clones and lacks some. The data contain about 180,000 clones, approximately 85% of them singletons. The germline V gene has CDR1 MDHEN and CDR2 SYDVKM. V was trimmed by 8 bases and J by 11 bases, leaving 18 bases between them. The CDR3 extends over 12 amino acids. The chain couples TRBV28 to TRBJ1-1; possibly TRBD1 for D (6 bases). The sequence derives from a woman in her late teens or twenties who had recovered from COVID-19. Input material: PBMCs or T cells enriched from blood (not recorded which). This CDR3 is CASVIGQGLAFF. In DNA form, the CDR3 reads TGTGCCAGCGTCATCGGGCAGGGGTTGGCTTTCTTT.